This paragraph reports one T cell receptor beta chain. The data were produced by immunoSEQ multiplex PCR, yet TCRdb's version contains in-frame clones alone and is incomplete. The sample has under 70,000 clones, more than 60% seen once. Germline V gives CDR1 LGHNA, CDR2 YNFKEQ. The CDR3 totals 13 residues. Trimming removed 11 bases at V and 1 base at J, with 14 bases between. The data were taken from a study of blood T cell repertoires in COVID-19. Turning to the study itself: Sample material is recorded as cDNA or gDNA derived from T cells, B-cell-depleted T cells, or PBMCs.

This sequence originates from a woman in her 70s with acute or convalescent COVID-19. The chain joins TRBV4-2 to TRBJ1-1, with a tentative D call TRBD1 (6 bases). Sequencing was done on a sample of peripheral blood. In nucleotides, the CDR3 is TGTGCCGTGGGGGCAGGCGCGAACACTGAAGCTTTCTTT. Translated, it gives CAVGAGANTEAFF.